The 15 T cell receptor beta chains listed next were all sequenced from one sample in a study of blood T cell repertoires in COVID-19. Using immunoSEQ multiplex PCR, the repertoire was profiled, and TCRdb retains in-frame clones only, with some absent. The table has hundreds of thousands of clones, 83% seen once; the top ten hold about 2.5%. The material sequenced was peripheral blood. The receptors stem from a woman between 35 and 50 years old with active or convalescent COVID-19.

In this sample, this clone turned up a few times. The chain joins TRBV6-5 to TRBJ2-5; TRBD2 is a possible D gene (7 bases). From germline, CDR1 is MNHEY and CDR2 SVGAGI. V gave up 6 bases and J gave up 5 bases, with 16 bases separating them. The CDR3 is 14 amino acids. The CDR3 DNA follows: TGTGCCAGCAGAGCCCCGGGGGGCGGGGAGACCCAGTACTTC. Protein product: CASRAPGGGETQYF.

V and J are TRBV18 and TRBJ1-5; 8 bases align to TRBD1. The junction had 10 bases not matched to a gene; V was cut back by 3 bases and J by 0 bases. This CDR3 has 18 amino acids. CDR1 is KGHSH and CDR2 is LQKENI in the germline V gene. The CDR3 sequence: CASSPRQGQAYSNQPQHF. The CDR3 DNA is TGTGCCAGCTCACCGAGACAGGGGCAGGCTTATAGCAATCAGCCCCAGCATTTT.

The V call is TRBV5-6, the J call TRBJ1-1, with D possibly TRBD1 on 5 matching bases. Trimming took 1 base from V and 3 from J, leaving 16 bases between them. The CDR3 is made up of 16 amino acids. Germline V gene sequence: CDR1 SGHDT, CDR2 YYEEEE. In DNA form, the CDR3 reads TGTGCCAGCAGCTTGTTCTCAGGGTCGTGGGACACTGAAGCTTTCTTT. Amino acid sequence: CASSLFSGSWDTEAFF.

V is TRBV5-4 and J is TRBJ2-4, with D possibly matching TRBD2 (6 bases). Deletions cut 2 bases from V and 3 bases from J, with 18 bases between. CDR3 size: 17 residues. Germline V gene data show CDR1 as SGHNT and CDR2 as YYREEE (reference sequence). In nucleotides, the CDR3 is TGTGCCAGCAGCTTCAGGCTCGGGAGTTTGGGCAAAAACATTCAGTACTTC. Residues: CASSFRLGSLGKNIQYF.

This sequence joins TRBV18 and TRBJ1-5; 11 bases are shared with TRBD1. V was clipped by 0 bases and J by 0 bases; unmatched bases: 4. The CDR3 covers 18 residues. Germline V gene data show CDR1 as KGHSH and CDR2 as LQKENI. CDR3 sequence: CASSPPGQGVFSNQPQHF. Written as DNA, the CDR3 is TGTGCCAGCTCACCACCGGGACAGGGGGTTTTTAGCAATCAGCCCCAGCATTTT.

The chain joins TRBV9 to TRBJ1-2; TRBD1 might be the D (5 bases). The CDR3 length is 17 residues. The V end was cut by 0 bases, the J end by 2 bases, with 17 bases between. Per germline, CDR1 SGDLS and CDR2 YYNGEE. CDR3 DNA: TGTGCCAGCAGCGTAGAAATGGTGGGGCGGGGAAACTATGGCTACACCTTC. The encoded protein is CASSVEMVGRGNYGYTF.

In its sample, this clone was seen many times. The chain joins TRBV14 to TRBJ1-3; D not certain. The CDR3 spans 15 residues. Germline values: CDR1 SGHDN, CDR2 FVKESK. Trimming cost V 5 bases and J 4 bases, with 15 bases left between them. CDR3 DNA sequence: TGTGCCAGCAGCGCAGCCCGGGTGACGGGAAACACCATATATTTT. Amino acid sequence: CASSAARVTGNTIYF.

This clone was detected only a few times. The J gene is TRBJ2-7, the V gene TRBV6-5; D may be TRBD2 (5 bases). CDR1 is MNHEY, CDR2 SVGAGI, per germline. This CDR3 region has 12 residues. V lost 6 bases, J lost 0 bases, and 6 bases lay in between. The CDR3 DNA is TGTGCCAGCAGCGGGATCTCCTACGAGCAGTACTTC. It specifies CASSGISYEQYF.

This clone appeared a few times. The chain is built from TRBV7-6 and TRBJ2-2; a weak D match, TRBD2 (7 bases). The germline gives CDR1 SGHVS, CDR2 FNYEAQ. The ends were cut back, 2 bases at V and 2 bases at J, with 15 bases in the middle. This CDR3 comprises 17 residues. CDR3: CASSLTFAGANTGELFF. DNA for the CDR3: TGTGCCAGCAGCTTAACTTTCGCGGGGGCCAACACCGGGGAGCTGTTTTTT.

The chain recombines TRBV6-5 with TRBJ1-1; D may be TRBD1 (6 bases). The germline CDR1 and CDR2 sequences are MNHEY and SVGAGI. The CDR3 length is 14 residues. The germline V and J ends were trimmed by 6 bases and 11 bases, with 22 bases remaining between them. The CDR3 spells CASSTLDTGQRAFF. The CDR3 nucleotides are TGTGCCAGCAGCACCCTGGATACAGGGCAACGGGCTTTCTTT.

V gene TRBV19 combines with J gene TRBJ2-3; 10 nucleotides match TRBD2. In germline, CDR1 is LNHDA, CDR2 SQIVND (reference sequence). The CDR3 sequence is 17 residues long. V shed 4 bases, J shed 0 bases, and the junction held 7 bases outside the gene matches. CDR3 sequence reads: CASSTLAGVGSTDTQYF. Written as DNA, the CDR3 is TGTGCCAGTAGTACTCTAGCGGGAGTGGGGAGCACAGATACGCAGTATTTT.

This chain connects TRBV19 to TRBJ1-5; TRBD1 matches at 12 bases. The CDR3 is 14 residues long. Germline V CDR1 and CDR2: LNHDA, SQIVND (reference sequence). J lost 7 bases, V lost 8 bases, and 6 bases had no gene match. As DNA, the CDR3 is TGTGCCAGTGGGGACAGGGGGCTCTGGCAGCCCCAGCATTTT. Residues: CASGDRGLWQPQHF.

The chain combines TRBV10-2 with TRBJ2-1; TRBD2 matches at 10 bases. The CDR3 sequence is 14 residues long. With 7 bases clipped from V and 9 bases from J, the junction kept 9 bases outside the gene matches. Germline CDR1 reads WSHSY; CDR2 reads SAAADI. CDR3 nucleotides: TGCGCCAGCACTCCCAGCGGGGGGGCCGGTGAGCAGTTCTTC. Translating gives CASTPSGGAGEQFF.

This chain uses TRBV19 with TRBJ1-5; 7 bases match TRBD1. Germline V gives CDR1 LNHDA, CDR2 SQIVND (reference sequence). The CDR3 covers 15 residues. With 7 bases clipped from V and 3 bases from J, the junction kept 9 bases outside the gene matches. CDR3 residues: CASMLTGRFNQPQHF. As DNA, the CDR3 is TGTGCCAGTATGTTGACAGGGCGGTTCAATCAGCCCCAGCATTTT. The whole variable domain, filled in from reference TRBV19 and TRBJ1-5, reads DGGITQSPKYLFRKEGQNVTLSCEQNLNHDAMYWYRQDPGQGLRLIYYSQIVNDFQKGDIAEGYSVSREKKESFPLTVTSAQKNPTAFYLCASMLTGRFNQPQHFGDGTRLSIL.

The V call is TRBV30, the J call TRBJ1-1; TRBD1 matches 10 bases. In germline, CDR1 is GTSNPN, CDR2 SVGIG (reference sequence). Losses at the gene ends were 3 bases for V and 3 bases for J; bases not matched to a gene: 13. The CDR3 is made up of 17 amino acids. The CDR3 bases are TGTGCCTGGAGCCGTCCGGGACAGGGGCATCCCGACACTGAAGCTTTCTTT. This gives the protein CAWSRPGQGHPDTEAFF.